Here is one T cell receptor (beta chain) with its context. Trimming removed 3 bases from V and 2 bases from J, with 18 bases in between. The germline gives CDR1 KGHSH, CDR2 LQKENI. CDR3 length: 17 amino acids. Original handling: Researchers report that nucleated cell counts were estimated from reference gene primer amplification. Data came from immunoSEQ multiplex PCR; TCRdb stores just in-frame clones and leaves some out. That table is the source of V, J and clone size, and D and trimming were worked out from the DNA. Here the sample spans approximately 250,000 clones, 75% to 90% being singletons. This entry belongs to a study of blood T cell repertoires in COVID-19. Study context: From the United States, Italy and Spain came samples of acute and convalescent COVID-19. PBMCs, B-cell-depleted T cells, or T cells were the source of the cDNA or gDNA that made up the material.

The TCR was taken from a man aged 55-75 years who had recovered from COVID-19. The chain uses TRBV18 and TRBJ2-3; D perhaps matches TRBD2 (6 bases). Sequencing was done on a sample of peripheral blood. In DNA form, the CDR3 reads TGTGCCAGCTCACCTTACAGTAGCGGAACCATCACAGATACGCAGTATTTT. The encoded protein is CASSPYSSGTITDTQYF.